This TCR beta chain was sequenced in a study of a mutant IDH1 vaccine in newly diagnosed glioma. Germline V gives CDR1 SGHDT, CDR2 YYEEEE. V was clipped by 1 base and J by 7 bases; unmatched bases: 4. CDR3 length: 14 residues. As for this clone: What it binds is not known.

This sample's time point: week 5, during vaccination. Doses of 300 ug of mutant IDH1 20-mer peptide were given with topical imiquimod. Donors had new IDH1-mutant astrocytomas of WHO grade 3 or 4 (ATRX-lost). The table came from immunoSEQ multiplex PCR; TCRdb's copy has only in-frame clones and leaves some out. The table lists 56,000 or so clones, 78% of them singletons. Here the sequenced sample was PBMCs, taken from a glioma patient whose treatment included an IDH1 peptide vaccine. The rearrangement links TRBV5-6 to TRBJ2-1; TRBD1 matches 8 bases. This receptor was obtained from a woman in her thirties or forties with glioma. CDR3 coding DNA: TGTGCCAGCAGCTTGCTTCAGGGGGCGAATGAGCAGTTCTTC. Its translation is CASSLLQGANEQFF.